This T cell receptor beta chain was found in a study of blood T cells in healthy people across ages. Study results and limitations: Shifts in expanded clonotypes may have been confounded by donor CMV status, which was unknown.

Alongside a J-beta primer mix, a sample-barcoded 5' primer served in a second PCR lasting about 7 to 11 cycles. One entry per CDR3 protein results from TCRdb running MiXCR on the 5' RACE reads. The table shows 1.5 million to 2 million distinct CDR3 sequences, with about 39% occurring only once. On this clonotype: Its antigen is not known.

Germline V gene sequence: CDR1 DFQATT, CDR2 SNEGSKA (reference sequence). V was clipped by 6 bases and J by 5 bases, with 11 bases between them. The CDR3 loop spans 11 amino acids. The V and J genes are TRBV20-1 and TRBJ2-7, with D perhaps matching TRBD1 (5 bases). This TCR came from a human donor in good health. Sequences were obtained from blood. The CDR3 coding sequence is TGCAGTGCCCGACAGTTCGACGAGCAGTACTTC. It encodes CSARQFDEQYF.